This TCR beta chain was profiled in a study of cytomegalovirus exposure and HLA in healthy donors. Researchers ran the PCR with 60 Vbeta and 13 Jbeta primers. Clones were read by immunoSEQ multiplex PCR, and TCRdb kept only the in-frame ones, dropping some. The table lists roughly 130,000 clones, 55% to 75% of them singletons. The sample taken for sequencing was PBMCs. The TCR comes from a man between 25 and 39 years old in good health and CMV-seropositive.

CDR3 protein: CASSYNTGITEAFF. The CDR3, as DNA: TGTGCCAGCAGTTACAATACAGGGATAACTGAAGCTTTCTTT. The V call is TRBV6-5, the J call TRBJ1-1; TRBD1 is a possible D gene (6 bases). V was cut by 2 bases and J by 5 bases, with 12 bases left in between. The germline V gene encodes CDR1 MNHEY and CDR2 SVGAGI. This CDR3 is built from 14 residues.